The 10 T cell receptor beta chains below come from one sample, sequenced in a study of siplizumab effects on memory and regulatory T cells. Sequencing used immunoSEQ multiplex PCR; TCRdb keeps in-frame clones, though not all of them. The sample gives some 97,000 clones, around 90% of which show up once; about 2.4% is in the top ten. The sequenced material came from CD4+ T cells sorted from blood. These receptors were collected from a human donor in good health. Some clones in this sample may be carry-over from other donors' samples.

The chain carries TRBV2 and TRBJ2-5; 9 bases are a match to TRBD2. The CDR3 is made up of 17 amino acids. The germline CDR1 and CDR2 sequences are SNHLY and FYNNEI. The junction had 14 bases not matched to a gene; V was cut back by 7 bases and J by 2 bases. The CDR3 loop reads CASILRFSGGIQETQYF. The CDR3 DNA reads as TGTGCCAGCATCCTTCGTTTTAGCGGGGGTATACAAGAGACCCAGTACTTC.

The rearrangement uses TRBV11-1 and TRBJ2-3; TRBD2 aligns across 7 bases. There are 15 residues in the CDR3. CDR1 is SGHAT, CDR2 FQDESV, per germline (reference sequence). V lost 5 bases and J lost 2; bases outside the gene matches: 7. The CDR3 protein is CASSQRTSYTDTQYF. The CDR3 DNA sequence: TGTGCCAGCAGCCAGCGGACTAGTTACACAGATACGCAGTATTTT.

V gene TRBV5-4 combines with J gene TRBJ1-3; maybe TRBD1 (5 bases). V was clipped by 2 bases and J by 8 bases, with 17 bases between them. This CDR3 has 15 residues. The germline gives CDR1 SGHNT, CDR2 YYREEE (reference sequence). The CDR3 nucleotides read TGTGCCAGCAGCTTCTCGCCAGGGTATCGGGACACCATATATTTT. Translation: CASSFSPGYRDTIYF.

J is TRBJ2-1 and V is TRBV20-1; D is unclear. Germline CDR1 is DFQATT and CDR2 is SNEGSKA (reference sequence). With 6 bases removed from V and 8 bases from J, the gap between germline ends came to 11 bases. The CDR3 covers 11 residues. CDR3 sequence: CSAGSWDEQFF. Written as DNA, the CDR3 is TGCAGTGCCGGATCTTGGGATGAGCAGTTCTTC.

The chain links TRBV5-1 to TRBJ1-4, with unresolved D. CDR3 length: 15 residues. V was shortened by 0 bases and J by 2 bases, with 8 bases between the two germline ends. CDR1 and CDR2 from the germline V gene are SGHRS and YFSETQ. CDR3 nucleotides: TGCGCCAGCAGCTTGGCCGATCGGACTAATGAAAAACTGTTTTTT. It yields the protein CASSLADRTNEKLFF.

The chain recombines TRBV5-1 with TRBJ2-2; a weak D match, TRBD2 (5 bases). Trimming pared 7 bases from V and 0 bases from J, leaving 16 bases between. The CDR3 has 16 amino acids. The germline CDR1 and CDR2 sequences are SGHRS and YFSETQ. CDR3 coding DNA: TGCGCCAGCCGTTCTTGGGCGGGCTCGAACACCGGGGAGCTGTTTTTT. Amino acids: CASRSWAGSNTGELFF.

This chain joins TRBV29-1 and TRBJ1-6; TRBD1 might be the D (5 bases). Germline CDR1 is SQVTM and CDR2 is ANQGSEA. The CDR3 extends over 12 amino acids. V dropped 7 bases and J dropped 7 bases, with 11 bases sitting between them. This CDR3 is CSAQKGNSPLHF. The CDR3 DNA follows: TGCAGCGCTCAGAAGGGGAATTCACCCCTCCACTTT.

CDR3 sequence: CASSLGGLAGANTQYF. DNA of the CDR3: TGTGCCAGCAGCTTAGGTGGACTAGCGGGAGCGAATACGCAGTATTTT. This chain joins TRBV7-3 and TRBJ2-3; 13 bases line up with TRBD2. The germline gives CDR1 SGHTA, CDR2 FQGTGA. The V and J ends lost 2 bases and 7 bases, in that order; junction bases with no gene match: 6. The CDR3 consists of 16 residues.

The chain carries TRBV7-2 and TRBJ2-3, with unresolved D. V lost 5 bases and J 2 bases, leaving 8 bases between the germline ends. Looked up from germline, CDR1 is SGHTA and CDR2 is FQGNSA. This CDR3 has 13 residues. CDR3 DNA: TGTGCCAGCAGCAAAGGTCACACAGATACGCAGTATTTT. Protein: CASSKGHTDTQYF.

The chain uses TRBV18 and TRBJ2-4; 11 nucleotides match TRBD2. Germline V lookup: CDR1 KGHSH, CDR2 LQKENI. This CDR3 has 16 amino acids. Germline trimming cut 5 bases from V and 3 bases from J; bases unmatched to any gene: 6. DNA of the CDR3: TGTGCCAGCTCAGAGCCGGGACTAGCGGTCAAAAACATTCAGTACTTC. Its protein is CASSEPGLAVKNIQYF. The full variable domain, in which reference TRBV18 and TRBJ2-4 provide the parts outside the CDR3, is NAGVMQNPRHLVRRRGQEARLRCSPMKGHSHVYWYRQLPEEGLKFMVYLQKENIIDESGMPKERFSAEFPKEGPSILRIQQVVRGDSAAYFCASSEPGLAVKNIQYFGAGTRLSVL.